The 2 T cell receptor beta chains in this list originate from one sample, sequenced in a study of T cell responses to AZD1222 COVID-19 vaccine. TCRdb keeps only in-frame clones here, not all; method: immunoSEQ multiplex PCR. The profile covers around 100,000 clones, with about 90% appearing a single time and roughly 1.8% taken by the ten largest. Specimen: peripheral blood, collected on day 0 of AZD1222 vaccination. The source is an adult in good health.

The J gene is TRBJ2-1, the V gene TRBV5-6; D ambiguous. This CDR3 is 16 amino acids long. V dropped 2 bases and J dropped 2 bases, with 14 bases sitting between them. Per the germline V gene, CDR1 is SGHDT and CDR2 is YYEEEE. CDR3 loop: CASSFALAATYNEQFF. CDR3 bases: TGTGCCAGCAGCTTTGCCTTGGCAGCTACCTACAATGAGCAGTTCTTC.

On this clone: One junction end disagrees with the germline gene, perhaps due to a read error. The rearrangement joins TRBV5-1 to TRBJ1-2; the match to TRBD1 covers 12 bases. Germline V gives CDR1 SGHRS, CDR2 YFSETQ. The CDR3 consists of 15 residues. CDR3 in DNA: TGCGCCAGCAGCGTCGCCGGGACAGGGGGCCTCGGCTACATCTTC. It yields the protein CASSVAGTGGLGYIF.